These T cell receptor beta chains were read from a single sample in a study of untreated major depressive disorder. Generated by immunoSEQ multiplex PCR, the TCRdb table keeps only in-frame clones and is missing some. The table records under 30,000 clones, approximately 91% of them present only once. The specimen sequenced was CD4+ T cells from PBMCs. The receptor set was obtained from a woman aged 25 to 45 with major depressive disorder. The CDR3 runs from the conserved cysteine through the conserved F or W. The D gene is left open where the match is weak. Some rows have no size entry. The others give once, few or many, or a class for an expanded clone.

abundance,d_gene,j_gene,v_gene,CDR3nt,CDR3aa
NA,NA,TRBJ2-3,TRBV29-1,TGCAGCCATATCACCGTCGATACGCAGTATTTT,CSHITVDTQYF
NA,NA,TRBJ1-3,TRBV10-3,TGTGCCATCCGGGACCCTGGAAACACCATATATTTT,CAIRDPGNTIYF
NA,TRBD1,TRBJ2-4,TRBV28,TGTGCCAGTAGTAAACAGGGGTCGAGTGACATTCAGTACTTC,CASSKQGSSDIQYF
NA,NA,TRBJ2-2,TRBV7-3,TGTGCCAGCAGCTTAACCTTGGCGACCGGGGAGCTGTTTTTT,CASSLTLATGELFF
NA,NA,TRBJ2-2,TRBV11-3,TGTGCCAGCAGTCAATACGAGGAGCTGTTTTTT,CASSQYEELFF
NA,NA,TRBJ2-2,TRBV5-1,TGCGCCAGCAGCTTGGAAATTAGGGCGACCGGGGAGCTGTTTTTT,CASSLEIRATGELFF
NA,TRBD1,TRBJ1-5,TRBV28,TGTGCCAGCTCTTTTAACAGGGGATATTCCAATCAGCCCCAGCATTTT,CASSFNRGYSNQPQHF
NA,NA,TRBJ1-2,TRBV28,TGTGCCAGCAGAAGGGATTACCCCGCCTATGGCTACACCTTC,CASRRDYPAYGYTF
NA,TRBD2,TRBJ2-1,TRBV5-1,TGCGCCAGCAGCTCGAGCGGGAGCTCCTACAATGAGCAGTTCTTC,CASSSSGSSYNEQFF
NA,TRBD2,TRBJ2-7,TRBV7-3,TGTGCCAGCAGCTTTCAGCCCTTTAGCGGGAGGGACGAGCAGTACTTC,CASSFQPFSGRDEQYF
NA,TRBD2,TRBJ2-1,TRBV5-1,TGCGCCAGCAGCCAGACTAGCGGGGGCTACAATGAGCAGTTCTTC,CASSQTSGGYNEQFF
NA,TRBD1,TRBJ1-2,TRBV13,TGTGCCAGCAGCTCCAGGGGGAGCAGCTATGGCTACACCTTC,CASSSRGSSYGYTF
NA,TRBD1,TRBJ1-2,TRBV7-3,TGTGCCAGCAGCACCACAGGGGGCGAATATGGCTACACCTTC,CASSTTGGEYGYTF
NA,NA,TRBJ2-1,TRBV11-2,TGTGCCAGCAGCTTATCGGCGGGGTGGGTGTTCTTC,CASSLSAGWVFF
NA,NA,TRBJ1-4,TRBV29-1,TGCAGCGTTGCCCCAACTAATGAAAAACTGTTTTTT,CSVAPTNEKLFF
NA,NA,TRBJ2-7,TRBV29-1,TGCAGCGTGGCCGAGCAACCCCCCTACGAGCAGTACTTC,CSVAEQPPYEQYF
once,TRBD2,TRBJ2-7,TRBV7-2,TGTGCCAGCAGCCCGCGACTAGCGGGGGGCCACGAGCAGTACTTC,CASSPRLAGGHEQYF
NA,TRBD1,TRBJ1-2,TRBV2,TGTGCCAGCAGGAGAACCGGGACAGGGGATGGCTACACCTTC,CASRRTGTGDGYTF
NA,NA,TRBJ1-2,TRBV5-5,TGTGCCAGCAACTACCGTGGGGCCCTCTCGTATGGCTACACCTTC,CASNYRGALSYGYTF
NA,NA,TRBJ2-6,TRBV5-1,TGCGCCAGCAGCTCTCTTGTGCTAAATGGGGCCAACGTCCTGACTTTC,CASSSLVLNGANVLTF
NA,NA,TRBJ1-3,TRBV7-2,TGTGCCAGCAGCTCCCAGGTCTCTGGAAACACCATATATTTT,CASSSQVSGNTIYF
NA,NA,TRBJ2-3,TRBV9,TGTGCCAGCAGCAAAGCGATAGGAACCACAGATACGCAGTATTTT,CASSKAIGTTDTQYF
NA,NA,TRBJ2-3,TRBV2,TGTGCCAGCAGTGAAACCCCTCCGGGACGGGGCACAGATACGCAGTATTTT,CASSETPPGRGTDTQYF
NA,NA,TRBJ1-2,TRBV18,TGTGCCAGCTCACCAGGGGACAACTATGGCTACACCTTC,CASSPGDNYGYTF
NA,NA,TRBJ2-5,TRBV7-6,TGTGCCAGCAGCCAAGAGTTGACAGGGACCCAGTACTTC,CASSQELTGTQYF
NA,TRBD1,TRBJ2-3,TRBV7-8,TGTGCCAGCAGCCCGGCCCGGCGCGGAGCTACAGGGGTAGATACGCAGTATTTT,CASSPARRGATGVDTQYF
NA,TRBD1,TRBJ2-1,TRBV9,TGTGCCAGCAGCCCAAGACAGGGGGTGGCCAATGAGCAGTTCTTC,CASSPRQGVANEQFF
NA,NA,TRBJ2-1,TRBV28,TGTGCCAGCAGGATGGCCGGTGGGGCGACACAGGATGAGCAGTTCTTC,CASRMAGGATQDEQFF
NA,TRBD1,TRBJ2-2,TRBV7-6,TGTGCAAGCCAAACAAAAACAGGGGGGAGCGGGGAGCTGTTTTTT,CASQTKTGGSGELFF
NA,NA,TRBJ2-3,TRBV28,TGTGCCAGCAGTTCCCCCCCGGACCTCACAGATACGCAGTATTTT,CASSSPPDLTDTQYF
NA,TRBD1,TRBJ2-1,TRBV9,TGTGCCACAGGACAGGGTGGACACAATGAGCAGTTCTTC,CATGQGGHNEQFF
NA,TRBD1,TRBJ2-7,TRBV7-2,TGTGCCAGCAGCTTAACGGGACAGGGTTCGCGCGAGCAGTACTTC,CASSLTGQGSREQYF
NA,NA,TRBJ2-1,TRBV7-2,TGTGCCAGCAGTTATGGGGGCAATGAGCAGTTCTTC,CASSYGGNEQFF
NA,NA,TRBJ2-1,TRBV28,TGTGCCAGCAGTAACTTGCACAATGAGCAGTTCTTC,CASSNLHNEQFF
NA,NA,TRBJ2-6,TRBV7-9,TGTGCCAGCAGCACAATTGGGGGGGCCAACGTCCTGACTTTC,CASSTIGGANVLTF
NA,NA,TRBJ2-3,TRBV6-1,TGTGCCAGCAGTGATATAATCGGGGATACGCAGTATTTT,CASSDIIGDTQYF
NA,NA,TRBJ2-5,TRBV7-6,TGTGCCAGCAGCTTTTTTGCTGGCCGGGAGACCCAGTACTTC,CASSFFAGRETQYF
NA,NA,TRBJ1-1,TRBV6-5,TGTGCCAGCAGTTACAGGCCGAACACTGAAGCTTTCTTT,CASSYRPNTEAFF
NA,NA,TRBJ1-5,TRBV4-2,TGTGCCAGCAGCCAACAGGGGTCCAATCAGCCCCAGCATTTT,CASSQQGSNQPQHF
once,NA,TRBJ1-6,TRBV7-3,TGTGCCAGCAGCTTAAGTGGGGGAGGGAATTCACCCCTCCACTTT,CASSLSGGGNSPLHF
NA,NA,TRBJ1-2,TRBV6-5,TGTGCCAGCAGTACAGGGTCCTGGGATGGCTACACCTTC,CASSTGSWDGYTF
NA,TRBD1,TRBJ1-5,TRBV6-1,TGTGCCAGCAGTGAAGCATTCAGGGGGCAACCCCAGCATTTT,CASSEAFRGQPQHF
once,NA,TRBJ2-2,TRBV11-2,TGTGCCAGCAGCCCGGGTCCCCAGAACACCGGGGAGCTGTTTTTT,CASSPGPQNTGELFF
NA,NA,TRBJ2-7,TRBV6-6,TGTGCCAGCAGTCCGCGGGACGAGCAGTACTTC,CASSPRDEQYF
NA,NA,TRBJ2-3,TRBV6-4,TGTGCCAGCAGTGACGGGGGGAGTATCACAGATACGCAGTATTTT,CASSDGGSITDTQYF
NA,TRBD1,TRBJ1-1,TRBV28,TGTGCCAGCACTAGACAGGGAGGGGGCACTGAAGCTTTCTTT,CASTRQGGGTEAFF
NA,NA,TRBJ1-2,TRBV15,TGTGCCACCAGCCGTTCCAGGGGACTCCTTGCCGGCTATGGCTACACCTTC,CATSRSRGLLAGYGYTF